The 8 T cell receptor beta chains below come from one sample, sequenced in a study of cytotoxic CD8 clonotypes in ibrutinib-treated CLL. Clones were read by immunoSEQ multiplex PCR, and TCRdb kept only the in-frame ones, dropping some. The data hold roughly 300,000 clones, with 60% to 80% observed a single time. The material sequenced was PBMCs, taken at disease progression, from a patient treated with ibrutinib. Receptors were obtained from a human donor with chronic lymphocytic leukemia.

The rearrangement uses TRBV29-1 and TRBJ2-7, with TRBD1 identical over 8 bases. The trim removed 6 bases at V and 5 bases at J, leaving 15 bases unmatched. The germline V gene encodes CDR1 SQVTM and CDR2 ANQGSEA. The CDR3 has 15 residues. CDR3 bases: TGCAGCGTCGGAGTATCGACAGGGGTGAAAGACGAGCAGTACTTC. It encodes CSVGVSTGVKDEQYF.

Concerning this clone: Other DNA sequences within the sample encode an identical CDR3. The V gene is TRBV27, the J gene TRBJ2-7; TRBD2 agrees at 9 bases. This CDR3 contains 15 residues. V lost 2 bases and J lost 2; bases outside the gene matches: 4. The germline CDR1 and CDR2 sequences are MNHEY and SMNVEV (reference sequence). The chain's CDR3 is CASSLRAGGTYEQYF. The DNA for the CDR3 is TGTGCCAGCAGTTTAAGGGCGGGAGGGACCTACGAGCAGTACTTC.

The genes are TRBV19 and TRBJ1-1; D gene uncertain. Trimming left V 2 bases short and J 7 bases short, with 5 bases between. The CDR3 length is 11 residues. The V gene's germline CDR1 is LNHDA and CDR2 SQIVND (reference sequence). The CDR3 sequence is CASSIRIEAFF. The DNA of the CDR3 is TGTGCCAGTAGTATACGGATTGAAGCTTTCTTT.

The chain uses TRBV29-1 and TRBJ2-2, with TRBD2 as a possible D gene (5 bases). Germline-derived CDR1 and CDR2 are SQVTM and ANQGSEA. CDR3 length equals 14 residues. V was pared by 4 bases and J by 3 bases, with 12 bases between. The CDR3 sequence: CSVARLRDTGELFF. The DNA of the CDR3 is TGCAGCGTTGCCCGGTTGCGGGACACCGGGGAGCTGTTTTTT.

This clone turned up a few times. Other nucleotide sequences in the sample specify the same CDR3. The chain combines TRBV18 with TRBJ2-5; D is unclear. CDR3 length equals 13 residues. Trimming shortened V by 6 bases and J by 4 bases, and 12 bases separated the two germline ends. Looked up from germline, CDR1 is KGHSH and CDR2 is LQKENI. The CDR3 coding sequence is TGTGCCAGCTCCCCAAGTGAAGGAGAGACCCAGTACTTC. Translated: CASSPSEGETQYF.

The chain couples TRBV13 to TRBJ2-7; 9 bases are a match to TRBD1. The CDR3 consists of 13 residues. From germline, CDR1 is PRHDT and CDR2 FYEKMQ (reference sequence). V trimming: 5 bases; J trimming: 6 bases; junction bases outside the gene matches: 5. CDR3 nucleotide sequence: TGTGCCAGCAGCCTCGACAGGGGGGTCGAGCAGTACTTC. It is translated as CASSLDRGVEQYF. Looking up the rest from reference TRBV13 and TRBJ2-7 gives the full variable domain: AAGVIQSPRHLIKEKRETATLKCYPIPRHDTVYWYQQGPGQDPQFLISFYEKMQSDKGSIPDRFSAQQFSDYHSELNMSSLELGDSALYFCASSLDRGVEQYFGPGTRLTVT.

The chain recombines TRBV28 with TRBJ1-5; a weak D match, TRBD1 (5 bases). CDR1 and CDR2 from the germline V gene are MDHEN and SYDVKM. This CDR3 contains 15 residues. Trimming shortened V by 10 bases and J by 0 bases, and 16 bases separated the two germline ends. CDR3 residues: CATVDRSYSNQPQHF. CDR3 sequence (DNA): TGTGCCACCGTCGACAGATCTTATAGCAATCAGCCCCAGCATTTT.

This chain joins TRBV10-2 and TRBJ2-7, with unresolved D. The CDR3 contains 16 residues. V was trimmed by 3 bases and J by 2 bases, leaving 17 bases between them. Germline V gene lookup returns CDR1 WSHSY and CDR2 SAAADI. In DNA form, the CDR3 reads TGCGCCAGCAGTGACTCCCGACGGACCTATACCTACGAGCAGTACTTC. As protein: CASSDSRRTYTYEQYF.